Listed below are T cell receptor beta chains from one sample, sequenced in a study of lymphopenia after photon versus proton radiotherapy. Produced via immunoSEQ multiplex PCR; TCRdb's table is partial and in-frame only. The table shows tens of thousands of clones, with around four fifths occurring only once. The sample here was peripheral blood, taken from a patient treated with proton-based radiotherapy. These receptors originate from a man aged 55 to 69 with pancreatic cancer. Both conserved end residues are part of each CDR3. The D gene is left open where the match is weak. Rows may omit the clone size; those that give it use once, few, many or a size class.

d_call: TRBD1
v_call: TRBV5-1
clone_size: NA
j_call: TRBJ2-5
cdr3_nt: TGCGCCAGACAGGGGTCCCACAAATTCATAGATCCCCAAGAGACCCAGTACTTC
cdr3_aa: CARQGSHKFIDPQETQYF

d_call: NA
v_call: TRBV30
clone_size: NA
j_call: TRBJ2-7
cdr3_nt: TGTGCCTGGAGTCGTAGCTCCTACGAGCAGTACTTC
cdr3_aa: CAWSRSSYEQYF

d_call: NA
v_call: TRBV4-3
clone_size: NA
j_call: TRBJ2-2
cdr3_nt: TGCGCCAGCAGCCAAGACGTAGGGGGGGCGGCGAACACCGGGGAGCTGTTTTTT
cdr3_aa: CASSQDVGGAANTGELFF

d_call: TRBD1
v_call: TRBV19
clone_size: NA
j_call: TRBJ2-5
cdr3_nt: TGTGCCAGTAGTCCCGGACAGGGTTGGTCCCAAGAGACCCAGTACTTC
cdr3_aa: CASSPGQGWSQETQYF

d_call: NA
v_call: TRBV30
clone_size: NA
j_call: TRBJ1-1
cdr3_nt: TGTGCCTGCTTGACGAGGCGAAACACTGAAGCTTTCTTT
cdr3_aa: CACLTRRNTEAFF

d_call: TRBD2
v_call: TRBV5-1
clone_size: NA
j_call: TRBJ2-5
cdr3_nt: TGCGCCAGCAGCTTGAGACTCTCGACTAGCGGAAGACAAGAGACCCAGTACTTC
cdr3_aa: CASSLRLSTSGRQETQYF

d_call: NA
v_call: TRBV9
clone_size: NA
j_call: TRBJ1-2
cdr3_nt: TGTGCCAGCAGCGGGGATCTCTCTGGCTATGGCTACACCTTC
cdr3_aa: CASSGDLSGYGYTF

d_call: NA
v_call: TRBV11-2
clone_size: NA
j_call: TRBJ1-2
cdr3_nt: TGTGCCAGCAGCTTAGGGGCGGGGTACACCTTC
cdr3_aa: CASSLGAGYTF

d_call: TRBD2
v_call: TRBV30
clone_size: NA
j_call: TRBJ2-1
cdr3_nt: TGTGCCTGGAGAAAACCGGGACTAGCGGGACGGTATGAGCAGTTCTTC
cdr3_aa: CAWRKPGLAGRYEQFF

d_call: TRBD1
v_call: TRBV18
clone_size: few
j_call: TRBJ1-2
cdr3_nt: TGTGCCAGCTCCCACCGACAGGGGGCGGACTATGGCTACACCTTC
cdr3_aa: CASSHRQGADYGYTF

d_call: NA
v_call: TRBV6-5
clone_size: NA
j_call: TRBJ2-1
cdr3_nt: TGTGCCAGCAGTTACCCTGGGGTAGGGTACAATGAGCAGTTCTTC
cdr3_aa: CASSYPGVGYNEQFF